The sequence of this T cell receptor (beta chain) was determined in a study of cytomegalovirus exposure and HLA in healthy donors. Whole-study findings and limits: It was reported that the classifier diagnosed cytomegalovirus status with high specificity and sensitivity in both the original and validation cohorts. Later analysis associated a missense DCLRE1C variant with TCR beta V- and J-gene trimming.

Trimming took off 3 bases at V and 2 bases at J, with 11 bases between the two ends. The CDR3 is 14 amino acids. Germline assignment: CDR1 MNHEY and CDR2 SMNVEV (reference sequence). Turning to this clone: Its antigen is not known.

The PCR ran on 60 Vbeta and 13 Jbeta primers. The table came from immunoSEQ multiplex PCR; TCRdb's copy has only in-frame clones and leaves some out. The sample has about 140,000 clones, 80% seen once; the top ten hold 1.2%. The sequence was obtained from a female donor in good health and CMV-seronegative. Sequenced: PBMCs. This rearrangement joins TRBV27 to TRBJ2-7, with D possibly TRBD2 on 5 matching bases. The CDR3 DNA sequence: TGTGCCAGCAGTTTCGGGGTAGGAGCCTACGAGCAGTACTTC. Translation gives CASSFGVGAYEQYF.